This TCR beta chain was sequenced in a study of blood T cell repertoires in COVID-19 (dated by TCRdb to the early 2020s). In the study overall: The collaborator samples originated in the United States, Italy and Spain and spanned the acute and convalescent phases of COVID-19. The prospective study material was composed of cDNA or gDNA derived from T cells, B-cell-depleted T cells, or PBMCs. The dataset comprised deeply sampled blood TCRbeta repertoires from subjects exposed to, actively infected with, or recovered from COVID-19. A freely available public database, intended as a resource for researchers studying the immune response to SARS-CoV-2, is where the repertoires were released. Samples were obtained from the ongoing ImmuneRACE study (first 160 participants) and from over 1,000 subjects provided by 6 global collaborators. Sample metadata almost always included a de-identified subject ID, COVID-19 status, age in years and sex. Where HLA class I and class II types were available, the types were taken from metadata supplied by the sample provider, not from assay-based typing.

TCRbeta CDR3 regions were amplified from genomic DNA using the immunoSEQ Assay, a bias-controlled multiplex PCR. From the authors' description of their analysis: Within the assay, amplification of reference gene primers was used to estimate how many nucleated cells each sample contained. To quantify the absolute abundance of each unique TCRbeta CDR3 rearrangement, sequence reads were collapsed and filtered. For each sample, productive Simpson clonality was calculated as the square root of Simpson's diversity index over productive rearrangements. TCRdb provides this immuneACCESS table in a form limited to in-frame rearrangements. Some clones are lacking; in checked studies, under half of them reflect an unresolved V gene, and why the rest are absent is not known. Clonal size and the V and J genes are those of that table, whereas D and trimming came from the DNA. Here the sample has 150,000 or so clones; about 80% occur a single time. The ten largest clones take up around 4% of the sample.

Overall study results and their limits: The amount of clinical and demographic metadata varied by source and participant and was provided uncurated.

Collaborating institutions collected whole blood in K2EDTA tubes following their own protocols. For TCRbeta analysis, collaborators shipped samples as frozen whole blood, isolated PBMCs, or DNA extracted from either of those sample types. On this clone: No cognate antigen has been identified for it. Qualities for individual bases were not recorded, and no much larger clone is one base off.

V is reduced by 4 bases and J by 2 bases, leaving a spacing of 15 bases between them. The germline V gene (reference sequence) specifies PRHDT as CDR1 and FYEKMQ as CDR2. From its cysteine to its phenylalanine, the CDR3 spans 16 amino acids. This entry keeps only the CDR3 DNA: 48 bases, framed from base 1. The V and J segments used are TRBV13 and TRBJ1-5, with the identity of the D gene unclear. The sequence was obtained from a woman in her sixties with acute or convalescent COVID-19. The sample taken for sequencing was peripheral blood. The DNA is TGTGCCAGCAGCTCCTCCCGGGGTTCGGGCAATCAGCCCCAGCATTTT. This translates into CASSSSRGSGNQPQHF.